This is a list of T cell receptor beta chains from one sample in a study of T cells in Graves' hyperthyroidism and ophthalmopathy. TCRdb reanalysed the multiplex PCR reads using MiXCR and keeps one entry per CDR3 protein. There are about 290,000 distinct CDR3 sequences in the sample; 13% occur only once, and approximately 7.8% lies in the top ten. The sequencing sample was made of blood. The receptors shown here come from a woman aged 25 to 39 with Graves' hyperthyroidism that later progressed to Graves' ophthalmopathy. Each CDR3 is given with its conserved first and last residue. D genes are given only for firm matches. Rows give clone size only sometimes, using once, few, many, or a class for an expanded clone.

d_call | clone_size | j_call | v_call | cdr3_aa | cdr3_nt
TRBD2 | once | TRBJ2-1 | TRBV5-4 | CASSQDTGGDSGSVYEQFF | TGTGCCAGCAGCCAAGATACGGGGGGCGACAGCGGGAGTGTGTACGAGCAGTTCTTC
TRBD1 | few | TRBJ2-1 | TRBV7-3 | CASSLRGQGAILGNEQFF | TGTGCCAGCAGCTTAAGGGGACAGGGAGCCATTTTGGGCAATGAGCAGTTCTTC
TRBD2 | - | TRBJ2-7 | TRBV11-2 | CASSLERTSGSSYEQYF | TGTGCCAGCAGCTTAGAAAGAACTAGCGGGAGCTCCTACGAGCAGTACTTC
- | many | TRBJ1-4 | TRBV18 | CASSPIAGSGTNEKLFF | TGTGCCAGCTCACCAATTGCAGGGAGTGGAACTAATGAAAAACTGTTTTTT
- | many | TRBJ2-1 | TRBV28 | CASSFAGNSYNEQFF | TGTGCCAGCAGTTTCGCCGGGAACTCCTACAATGAGCAGTTCTTC
- | many | TRBJ2-7 | TRBV27 | CASRAGYEQYF | TGTGCCAGCAGGGCGGGGTACGAGCAGTACTTC
- | - | TRBJ2-5 | TRBV14 | CASSPLAGPWGLETQYF | TGTGCCAGCAGTCCTCTCGCGGGCCCCTGGGGGTTGGAGACCCAGTACTTC
TRBD1 | - | TRBJ2-7 | TRBV24-1 | CAIGTEGPYEQYF | TGTGCCATCGGGACAGAGGGCCCCTACGAGCAGTACTTC
- | few | TRBJ1-2 | TRBV6-1 | CASSPGTYRGYTF | TGTGCCAGCAGTCCCGGGACCTACAGGGGCTACACCTTC
- | many | TRBJ1-1 | TRBV20-1 | CSAHRNTEAFF | TGCAGTGCTCACAGGAACACTGAAGCTTTCTTT
TRBD1 | - | TRBJ2-7 | TRBV20-1 | CSAAGGQGGGQYF | TGCAGTGCTGCTGGGGGACAGGGAGGAGGGCAGTACTTC
- | many | TRBJ2-7 | TRBV20-1 | CSAGGTYEQYF | TGCAGTGCTGGGGGTACCTACGAGCAGTACTTC
- | many | TRBJ1-2 | TRBV15 | CATSRDTSGEGYTF | TGTGCCACCAGCAGAGATACGTCAGGTGAAGGCTACACCTTC
- | many | TRBJ2-7 | TRBV19 | CASSIPGLSYEQYF | TGTGCCAGTAGTATACCTGGACTCTCCTACGAGCAGTACTTC
- | many | TRBJ2-1 | TRBV11-2 | CASSPRGSSSYNEQFF | TGTGCCAGCAGCCCCAGAGGGAGTAGCTCCTACAATGAGCAGTTCTTC
- | many | TRBJ2-1 | TRBV2 | CASGALGVAYNEQFF | TGTGCCAGCGGGGCACTTGGGGTGGCCTACAATGAGCAGTTCTTC
TRBD1 | many | TRBJ1-4 | TRBV7-2 | CASSLAGTGDKLFF | TGTGCCAGCAGCTTAGCGGGGACAGGGGATAAACTGTTTTTT
- | few | TRBJ2-7 | TRBV7-6 | CASSPRRVGSYEQYF | TGTGCCAGCAGCCCAAGAAGGGTCGGATCCTACGAGCAGTACTTC
- | - | TRBJ2-7 | TRBV28 | CASRGGQFTKEYF | TGTGCCAGCAGGGGAGGACAGTTCACCAAGGAGTACTTC
TRBD2 | many | TRBJ2-1 | TRBV28 | CASASGSGSSGYEQFF | TGTGCCAGCGCCTCCGGGAGCGGGAGTAGCGGATATGAGCAGTTCTTC
- | - | TRBJ1-2 | TRBV19 | CASSPTATYGYTF | TGTGCCAGTAGTCCGACAGCTACCTATGGCTACACCTTC
- | many | TRBJ1-2 | TRBV20-1 | CSAPGPLYGYTF | TGCAGTGCCCCGGGACCGCTCTATGGCTACACCTTC
- | few | TRBJ1-1 | TRBV13 | CASSSLVAAREGGNTEAFF | TGTGCCAGCAGCTCCCTCGTGGCGGCCAGGGAGGGGGGGAACACTGAAGCTTTCTTT
- | many | TRBJ2-7 | TRBV20-1 | CSARGWGSYEQYF | TGCAGTGCTAGAGGATGGGGCTCCTACGAGCAGTACTTC
- | many | TRBJ2-7 | TRBV27 | CASSLSRQFSSYEQYF | TGTGCCAGCAGTTTATCCCGACAGTTCAGCTCCTACGAGCAGTACTTC
- | - | TRBJ1-2 | TRBV10-3 | CAISEGGTWGYTF | TGTGCCATCAGTGAGGGCGGGACTTGGGGCTACACCTTC
TRBD1 | many | TRBJ2-3 | TRBV27 | CASSPGQGSTDTQYF | TGTGCCAGCTCACCCGGACAGGGAAGCACAGATACGCAGTATTTT
- | many | TRBJ2-5 | TRBV7-7 | CASSLDGGVETQYF | TGTGCTAGCAGCTTAGATGGGGGAGTAGAGACCCAGTACTTC
TRBD2 | many | TRBJ2-5 | TRBV10-3 | CAISGTSGEKETQYF | TGTGCCATCAGCGGGACTAGCGGGGAGAAAGAGACCCAGTACTTC
- | few | TRBJ2-2 | TRBV5-1 | CASSRPGLNTGELFF | TGCGCCAGCAGCCGGCCCGGGTTGAACACCGGGGAGCTGTTTTTT
- | many | TRBJ2-1 | TRBV7-9 | CASSSRGLGGFYNEQFF | TGTGCCAGCAGCTCGCGCGGACTAGGGGGTTTTTACAATGAGCAGTTCTTC
- | few | TRBJ2-5 | TRBV7-2 | CASGLVGAPETQYF | TGTGCCAGCGGCTTAGTCGGGGCACCAGAGACCCAGTACTTC
- | many | TRBJ2-2 | TRBV28 | CASSLPPAGTGELFF | TGTGCCAGCAGTTTACCCCCGGCAGGGACCGGGGAGCTGTTTTTT
TRBD2 | many | TRBJ2-5 | TRBV6-2/TRBV6-3 | CASRTSDQETQYF | TGTGCCAGCAGAACTAGCGACCAAGAGACCCAGTACTTC
- | few | TRBJ2-5 | TRBV29-1 | CSTQGGGETQYF | TGCAGCACCCAGGGGGGCGGGGAGACCCAGTACTTC
- | many | TRBJ2-2 | TRBV18 | CASSPLQGSGELFF | TGTGCCAGCTCACCGCTCCAGGGTTCCGGGGAGCTGTTTTTT
TRBD1 | - | TRBJ2-4 | TRBV5-1 | CASSAAGGLAKNIQYF | TGCGCCAGCAGCGCTGCAGGGGGCCTAGCCAAAAACATTCAGTACTTC
- | many | TRBJ2-1 | TRBV7-2 | CTSSSPGPYNEQFF | TGTACCAGCAGCTCCCCGGGGCCGTACAATGAGCAGTTCTTC
TRBD2 | many | TRBJ2-1 | TRBV7-9 | CASSTGVAGGSYNEQFF | TGTGCCAGCAGCACTGGGGTAGCGGGAGGCTCCTACAATGAGCAGTTCTTC
TRBD1 | few | TRBJ2-7 | TRBV24-1 | CATSGQVQGSLEQYF | TGTGCCACCAGCGGACAGGTACAGGGTTCACTCGAGCAGTACTTC
- | many | TRBJ1-2 | TRBV5-6 | CASSPRAGNGYTF | TGTGCCAGCAGCCCTCGAGCAGGGAATGGCTACACCTTC